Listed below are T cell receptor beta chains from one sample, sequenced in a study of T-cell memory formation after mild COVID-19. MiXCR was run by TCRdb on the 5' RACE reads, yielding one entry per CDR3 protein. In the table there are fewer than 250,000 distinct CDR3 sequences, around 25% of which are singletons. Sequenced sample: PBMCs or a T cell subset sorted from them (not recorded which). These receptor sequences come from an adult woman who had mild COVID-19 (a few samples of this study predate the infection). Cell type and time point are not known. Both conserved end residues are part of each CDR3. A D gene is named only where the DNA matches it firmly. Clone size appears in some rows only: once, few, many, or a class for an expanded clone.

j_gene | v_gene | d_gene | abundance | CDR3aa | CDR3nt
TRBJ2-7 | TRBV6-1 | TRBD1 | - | CASSEAVDRGHYEQYF | TGTGCCAGCAGTGAAGCGGTGGACAGGGGGCACTACGAGCAGTACTTC
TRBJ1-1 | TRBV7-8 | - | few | CASSFGGWDTEAFF | TGTGCCAGCAGCTTCGGGGGATGGGACACTGAAGCTTTCTTT
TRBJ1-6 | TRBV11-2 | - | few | CASSLAANNSPLHF | TGTGCCAGCAGCTTAGCCGCCAATAATTCACCCCTCCACTTT
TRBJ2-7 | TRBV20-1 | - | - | CSVEGSPYEQYF | TGCAGTGTGGAGGGATCCCCCTACGAGCAGTACTTC
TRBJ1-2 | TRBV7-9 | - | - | CASSPNRERYGYTF | TGTGCCAGCAGCCCCAACAGGGAGCGCTATGGCTACACCTTC
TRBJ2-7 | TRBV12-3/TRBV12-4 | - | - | CASSSTGLYEQYF | TGTGCCAGCAGTTCGACAGGACTCTACGAGCAGTACTTC
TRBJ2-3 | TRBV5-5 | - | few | CASNRLVSGTDTQYF | TGTGCCAGCAACAGGCTCGTGTCAGGCACAGATACGCAGTATTTT
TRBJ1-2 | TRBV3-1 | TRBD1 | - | CASRQAGQAGEYTF | TGTGCCAGCAGACAGGCGGGACAGGCCGGAGAATACACCTTC
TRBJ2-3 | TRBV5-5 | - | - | CASSLRAQITDTQYF | TGTGCCAGCAGCCTCCGGGCCCAGATCACGGATACGCAGTATTTT
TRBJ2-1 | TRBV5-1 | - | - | CASSLGLAFEQFF | TGCGCCAGCAGCTTGGGTCTAGCATTTGAGCAGTTCTTC
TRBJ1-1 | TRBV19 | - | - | CASSIGGVTEAFF | TGTGCCAGTAGTATAGGTGGAGTCACTGAAGCTTTCTTT
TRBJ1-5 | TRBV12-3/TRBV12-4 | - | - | CASSLGAGQPQHF | TGTGCCAGCAGTTTGGGGGCGGGTCAGCCCCAGCATTTT
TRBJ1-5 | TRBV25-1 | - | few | CASSDSKGKLSNQPQHF | TGTGCCAGCAGTGACAGTAAGGGGAAACTTAGCAATCAGCCCCAGCATTTT
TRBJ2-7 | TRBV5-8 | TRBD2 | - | CASSLRGDPYEQYF | TGTGCCAGCAGCTTACGGGGGGATCCCTACGAGCAGTACTTC
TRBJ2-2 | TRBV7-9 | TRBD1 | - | CASSSPRQGVNTGELFF | TGTGCCAGCAGCTCGCCTCGACAGGGTGTTAACACCGGGGAGCTGTTTTTT
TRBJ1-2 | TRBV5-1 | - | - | CASSAGVVLDLDGYTF | TGCGCCAGCAGCGCCGGGGTTGTTTTGGATTTGGATGGCTACACCTTC
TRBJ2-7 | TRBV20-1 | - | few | CSASDRYEQYF | TGCAGTGCTTCGGACCGCTACGAGCAGTACTTC
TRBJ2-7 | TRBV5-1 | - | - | CASSWGTGNGDEQYF | TGCGCCAGCAGCTGGGGGACCGGGAATGGCGACGAGCAGTACTTC
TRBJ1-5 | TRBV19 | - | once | CASSMGQGSWPQHF | TGTGCCAGTAGTATGGGGCAGGGGTCATGGCCCCAGCATTTT
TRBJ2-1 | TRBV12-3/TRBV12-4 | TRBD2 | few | CASSGIKREGSTHEQFF | TGTGCCAGCAGTGGAATCAAGCGGGAGGGCTCTACACATGAGCAGTTCTTC
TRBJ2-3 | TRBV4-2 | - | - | CASSQGDRISTDTQYF | TGTGCCAGCAGCCAAGGAGACCGGATTAGCACAGATACGCAGTATTTT
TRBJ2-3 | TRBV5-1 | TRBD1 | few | CASRSDRGRDTQYF | TGCGCCAGCAGGTCGGACAGGGGGCGAGATACGCAGTATTTT
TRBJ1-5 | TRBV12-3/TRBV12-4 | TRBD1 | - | CASSPDRGPGQPQHF | TGTGCCAGCAGCCCAGACAGGGGGCCTGGTCAGCCCCAGCATTTT
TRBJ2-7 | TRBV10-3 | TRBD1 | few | CATWQGAYEQYF | TGTGCCACCTGGCAGGGGGCCTACGAGCAGTACTTC
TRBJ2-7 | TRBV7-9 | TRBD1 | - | CASSLARQGKRTYEQYF | TGTGCCAGCAGCTTAGCGAGACAGGGTAAAAGAACCTACGAGCAGTACTTC
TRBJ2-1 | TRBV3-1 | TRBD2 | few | CASSQAFFSGGPREQFF | TGTGCCAGCAGCCAAGCGTTTTTTAGCGGGGGGCCTCGGGAGCAGTTCTTC
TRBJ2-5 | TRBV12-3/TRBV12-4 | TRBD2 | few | CASASGLAQETQYF | TGTGCCAGCGCATCGGGACTAGCGCAAGAGACCCAGTACTTC
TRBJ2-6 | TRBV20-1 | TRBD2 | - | CSARVASGGLRSSGANVLTF | TGCAGTGCTAGGGTGGCTAGCGGGGGACTTAGAAGCTCTGGGGCCAACGTCCTGACTTTC
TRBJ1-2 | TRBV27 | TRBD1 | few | CASSSPGTADGYTF | TGTGCCAGCAGTTCCCCCGGGACAGCTGATGGCTACACCTTC
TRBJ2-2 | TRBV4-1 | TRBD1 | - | CASSPDRATGELFF | TGCGCCAGCAGCCCGGACAGGGCAACCGGGGAGCTGTTTTTT
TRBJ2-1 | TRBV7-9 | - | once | CASSSPGQRTYNEQFF | TGTGCCAGCAGCTCCCCGGGGCAGAGGACCTACAATGAGCAGTTCTTC
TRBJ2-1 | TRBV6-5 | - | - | CASSGTFNEQFF | TGTGCCAGCAGCGGGACTTTCAATGAGCAGTTCTTC
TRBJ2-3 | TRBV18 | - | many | CASSSETMGPTDTQYF | TGTGCCAGCTCATCCGAAACCATGGGACCAACAGATACGCAGTATTTT
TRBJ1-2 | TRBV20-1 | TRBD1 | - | CSATSKGTVFGGYTF | TGCAGTGCTACGTCTAAAGGGACAGTTTTCGGTGGCTACACCTTC
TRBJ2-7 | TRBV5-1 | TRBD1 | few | CASSEGTEFYEQYF | TGCGCCAGCAGCGAGGGGACAGAGTTCTACGAGCAGTACTTC
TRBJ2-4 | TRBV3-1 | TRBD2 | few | CASSQLGLAQNIQYF | TGTGCCAGCAGCCAACTTGGACTAGCGCAAAACATTCAGTACTTC
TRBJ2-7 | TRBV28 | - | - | CASTSSPTNEQYF | TGTGCCAGCACCTCATCCCCCACCAACGAGCAGTACTTC
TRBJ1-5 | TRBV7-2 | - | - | CASSIGQSNQPQHF | TGTGCCAGCAGCATCGGACAGAGCAATCAGCCCCAGCATTTT
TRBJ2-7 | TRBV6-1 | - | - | CASTRRTSYEQYF | TGTGCCAGCACGCGCAGAACCTCCTACGAGCAGTACTTC